This T cell receptor beta chain was sequenced in a study of blood T cells in healthy people across ages. Combining a sample-barcoded 5' primer with a J-beta primer mix, a second PCR ran for about 7 to 11 cycles. Each cDNA molecule received a tag from a template-switch adaptor that had 12 random nucleotides. Every sample returned 2.5 million or more CDR3-containing paired-end reads. From the 5' RACE reads, TCRdb called clonotypes with MiXCR, one entry per CDR3 protein. Counted here are about 1,400,000 distinct CDR3 sequences, approximately 59% occurring once; the ten biggest clones make up about 6.7%. CDR1 and CDR2 (germline): MDHEN, SYDVKM. After removal of 5 bases from V and 6 bases from J, the junction contained 12 bases not matched to a gene. This CDR3 has 15 amino acids. General study points: When set beside aged donors, long-lived donors presented more naive CD4+ cells and higher diversity. Using unsorted PBMCs precluded a conclusive naive versus antigen-experienced comparison.

Comment on this clonotype: What it binds is not known.

Sequenced: blood. The chain uses TRBV28 and TRBJ2-7; 8 bases match TRBD1. The TCR originated in a man between 18 and 29 years old in good health. CDR3 region: CASSIQRTGQCEQYF. CDR3 DNA sequence: TGTGCCAGCAGTATACAGAGGACAGGGCAATGCGAGCAGTACTTC.